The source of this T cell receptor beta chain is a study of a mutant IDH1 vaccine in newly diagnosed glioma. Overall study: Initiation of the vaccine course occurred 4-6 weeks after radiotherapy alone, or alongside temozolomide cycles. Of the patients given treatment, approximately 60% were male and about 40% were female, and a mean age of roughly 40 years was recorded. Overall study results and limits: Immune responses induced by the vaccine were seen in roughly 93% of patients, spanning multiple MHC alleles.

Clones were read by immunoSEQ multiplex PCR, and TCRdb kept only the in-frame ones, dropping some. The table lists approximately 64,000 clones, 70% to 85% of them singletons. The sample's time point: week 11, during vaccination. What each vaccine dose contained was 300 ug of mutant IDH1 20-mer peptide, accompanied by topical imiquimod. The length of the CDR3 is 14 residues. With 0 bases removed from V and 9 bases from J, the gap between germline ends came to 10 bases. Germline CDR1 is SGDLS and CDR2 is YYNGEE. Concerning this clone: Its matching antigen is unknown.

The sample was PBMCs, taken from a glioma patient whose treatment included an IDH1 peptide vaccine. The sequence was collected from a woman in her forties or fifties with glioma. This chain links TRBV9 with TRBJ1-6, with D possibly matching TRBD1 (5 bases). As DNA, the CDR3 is TGTGCCAGCAGCGTAGCAGGGCAAGCTTCACCCCTCCACTTT. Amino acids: CASSVAGQASPLHF.